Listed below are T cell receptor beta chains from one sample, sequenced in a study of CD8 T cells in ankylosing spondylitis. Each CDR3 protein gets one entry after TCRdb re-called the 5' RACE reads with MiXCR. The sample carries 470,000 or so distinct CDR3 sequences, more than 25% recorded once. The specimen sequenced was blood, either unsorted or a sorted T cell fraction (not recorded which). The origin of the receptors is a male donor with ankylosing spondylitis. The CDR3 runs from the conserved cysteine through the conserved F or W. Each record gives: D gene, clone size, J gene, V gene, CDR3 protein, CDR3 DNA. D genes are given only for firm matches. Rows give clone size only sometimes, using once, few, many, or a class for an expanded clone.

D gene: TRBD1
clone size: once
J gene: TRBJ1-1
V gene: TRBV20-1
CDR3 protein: CSAILGQGVSEAFF
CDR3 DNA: TGCAGTGCTATTTTGGGACAGGGAGTCTCTGAAGCTTTCTTT

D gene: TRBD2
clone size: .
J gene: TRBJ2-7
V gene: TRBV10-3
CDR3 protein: CAISESSSGKSYEQYF
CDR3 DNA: TGTGCCATCAGTGAGTCATCTAGCGGCAAGTCCTACGAGCAGTACTTC

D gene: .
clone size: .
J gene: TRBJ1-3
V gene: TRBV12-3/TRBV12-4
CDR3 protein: CASRTGSGRTIYF
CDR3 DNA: TGTGCCAGCAGAACAGGGTCTGGACGCACCATATATTTT

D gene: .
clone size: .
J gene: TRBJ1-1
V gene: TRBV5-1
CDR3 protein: CASSGMGGNTEAFF
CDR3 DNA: TGCGCCAGCAGCGGAATGGGAGGGAACACTGAAGCTTTCTTT

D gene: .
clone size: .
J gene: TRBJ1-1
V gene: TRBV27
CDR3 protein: CASSLSGVSIIEAFF
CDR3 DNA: TGTGCCAGCAGTTTATCGGGGGTCTCTATCATTGAAGCTTTCTTT

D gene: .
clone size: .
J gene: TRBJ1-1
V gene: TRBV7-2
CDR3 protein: CASSLDREPETEAFF
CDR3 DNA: TGTGCCAGCAGCTTAGATCGAGAGCCAGAAACTGAAGCTTTCTTT

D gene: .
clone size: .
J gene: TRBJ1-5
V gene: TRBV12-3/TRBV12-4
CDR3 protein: CASSPRDPGIQPQHF
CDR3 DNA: TGTGCCAGCAGCCCCCGGGACCCCGGCATACAGCCCCAGCATTTT

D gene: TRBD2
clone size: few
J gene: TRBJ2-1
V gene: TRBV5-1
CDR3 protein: CASSYSPSGMDEQFF
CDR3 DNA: TGCGCCAGCAGCTATTCACCTAGCGGGATGGATGAGCAGTTCTTC

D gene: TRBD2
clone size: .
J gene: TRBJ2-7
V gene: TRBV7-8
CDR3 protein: CASSPRTSGSQHEQYF
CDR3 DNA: TGTGCCAGCAGCCCCCGGACTAGCGGGAGTCAACACGAGCAGTACTTC

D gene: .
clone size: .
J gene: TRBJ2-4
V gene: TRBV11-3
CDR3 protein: CASSQRRDAIAKNIQYF
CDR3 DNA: TGTGCCAGCAGCCAAAGAAGGGATGCCATAGCCAAAAACATTCAGTACTTC

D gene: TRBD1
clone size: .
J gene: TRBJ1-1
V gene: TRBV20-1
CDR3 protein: CSASTGQGTEAFF
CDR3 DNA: TGCAGTGCCTCGACGGGACAGGGTACTGAAGCTTTCTTT

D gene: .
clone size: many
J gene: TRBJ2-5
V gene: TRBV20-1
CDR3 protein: CSASPGQFGETQYF
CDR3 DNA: TGCAGTGCGAGCCCCGGACAATTCGGAGAGACCCAGTACTTC

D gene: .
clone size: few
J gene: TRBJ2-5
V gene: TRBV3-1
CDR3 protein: CASSSPLWTPGEETQYF
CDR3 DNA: TGTGCCAGCAGCTCCCCCTTATGGACACCAGGGGAAGAGACCCAGTACTTC

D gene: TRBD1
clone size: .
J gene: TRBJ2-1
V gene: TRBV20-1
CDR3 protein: CSAGQVEQEQFF
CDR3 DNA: TGCAGTGCTGGACAGGTGGAACAAGAGCAGTTCTTC

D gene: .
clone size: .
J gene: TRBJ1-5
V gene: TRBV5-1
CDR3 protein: CASSQTPSNQPQHF
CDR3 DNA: TGCGCCAGCAGCCAGACACCTAGCAATCAGCCCCAGCATTTT

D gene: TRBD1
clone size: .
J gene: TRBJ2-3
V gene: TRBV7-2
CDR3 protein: CASSLVQGATDTQYF
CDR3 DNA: TGTGCCAGCAGCTTAGTGCAGGGGGCCACAGATACGCAGTATTTT

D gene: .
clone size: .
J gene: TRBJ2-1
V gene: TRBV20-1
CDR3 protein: CSARMVFGGMSSYNEQFF
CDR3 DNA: TGCAGTGCTAGAATGGTGTTCGGCGGGATGAGCTCCTACAATGAGCAGTTCTTC

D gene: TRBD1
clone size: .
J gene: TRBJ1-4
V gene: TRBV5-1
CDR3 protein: CASSLGSGGIATNEKLFF
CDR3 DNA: TGCGCCAGCAGCTTGGGATCAGGGGGCATCGCAACTAATGAAAAACTGTTTTTT

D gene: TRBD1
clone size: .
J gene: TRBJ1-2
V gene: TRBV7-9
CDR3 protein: CASSSRTGPMGYTF
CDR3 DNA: TGTGCCAGCAGCTCCCGGACAGGACCTATGGGCTACACCTTC

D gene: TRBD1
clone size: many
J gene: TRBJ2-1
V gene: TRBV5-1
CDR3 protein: CASSDGTGRVNEQFF
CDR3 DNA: TGCGCCAGCAGCGACGGGACAGGGAGGGTCAATGAGCAGTTCTTC

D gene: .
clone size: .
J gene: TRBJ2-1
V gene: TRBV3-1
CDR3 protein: CASRPSSGTYNEQFF
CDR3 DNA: TGTGCCAGCAGGCCAAGTAGCGGAACCTACAATGAGCAGTTCTTC

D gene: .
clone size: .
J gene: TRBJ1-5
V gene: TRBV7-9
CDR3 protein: CASSPEGGQPQHF
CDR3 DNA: TGTGCCAGCAGCCCTGAGGGCGGTCAGCCCCAGCATTTT

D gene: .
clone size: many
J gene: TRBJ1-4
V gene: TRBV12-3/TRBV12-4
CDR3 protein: CASSPDEKLFF
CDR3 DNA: TGTGCCAGCAGTCCAGATGAAAAACTGTTTTTT

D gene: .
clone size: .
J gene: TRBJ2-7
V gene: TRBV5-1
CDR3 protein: CASSPGYYEQYF
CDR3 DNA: TGCGCCAGCAGTCCGGGGTACTACGAGCAGTACTTC

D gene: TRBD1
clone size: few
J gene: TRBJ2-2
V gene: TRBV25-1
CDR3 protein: CASSDQGAVGELFF
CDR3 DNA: TGTGCCAGCAGTGATCAGGGGGCGGTCGGGGAGCTGTTTTTT

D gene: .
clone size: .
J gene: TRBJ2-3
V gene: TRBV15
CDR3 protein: CATSRGGGRDLYF
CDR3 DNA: TGTGCCACCAGCAGGGGAGGTGGCCGCGATTTGTATTTT

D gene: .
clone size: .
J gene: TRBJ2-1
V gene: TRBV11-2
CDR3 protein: CASSFSQGSSYNEQFF
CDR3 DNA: TGTGCCAGCAGCTTTTCCCAGGGGAGCTCCTACAATGAGCAGTTCTTC

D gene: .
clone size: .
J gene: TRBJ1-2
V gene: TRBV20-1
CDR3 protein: CSALASWDYGYTF
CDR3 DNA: TGCAGTGCTCTAGCTAGCTGGGACTATGGCTACACCTTC

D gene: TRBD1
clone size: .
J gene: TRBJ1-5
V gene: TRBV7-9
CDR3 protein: CASATGGGQPQHF
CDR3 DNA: TGTGCCAGCGCCACAGGGGGCGGACAGCCCCAGCATTTT

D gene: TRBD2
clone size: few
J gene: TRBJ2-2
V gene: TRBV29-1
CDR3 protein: CSAWRLAGGIGELFF
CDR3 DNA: TGCAGCGCATGGCGACTAGCGGGGGGGATCGGGGAGCTGTTTTTT

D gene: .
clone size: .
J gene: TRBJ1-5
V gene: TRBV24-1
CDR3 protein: CATSDGGRRNQPQHF
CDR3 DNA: TGTGCCACCAGTGATGGGGGGCGGCGGAATCAGCCCCAGCATTTT